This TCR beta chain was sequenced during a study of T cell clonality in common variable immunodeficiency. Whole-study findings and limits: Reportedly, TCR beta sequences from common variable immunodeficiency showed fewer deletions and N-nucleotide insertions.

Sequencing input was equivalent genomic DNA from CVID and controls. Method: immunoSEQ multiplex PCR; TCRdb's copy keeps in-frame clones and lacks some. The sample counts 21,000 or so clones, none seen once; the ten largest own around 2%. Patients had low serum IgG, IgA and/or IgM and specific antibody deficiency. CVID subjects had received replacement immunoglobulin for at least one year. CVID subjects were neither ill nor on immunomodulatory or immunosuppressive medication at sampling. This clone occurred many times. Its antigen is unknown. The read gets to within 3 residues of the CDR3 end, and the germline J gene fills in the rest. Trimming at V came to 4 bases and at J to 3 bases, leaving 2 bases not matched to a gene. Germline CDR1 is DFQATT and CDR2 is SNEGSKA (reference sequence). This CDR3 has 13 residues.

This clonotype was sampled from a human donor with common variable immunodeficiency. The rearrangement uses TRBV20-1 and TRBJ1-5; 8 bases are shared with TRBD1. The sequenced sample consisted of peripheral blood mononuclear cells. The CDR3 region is CSAMDRVNQPQHF. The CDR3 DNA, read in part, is TGCAGTGCTATGGACAGGGTCAATCAGCCC.